The 28 T cell receptor beta chains below all came from one sample that was sequenced in a study of T cells in localized non-small cell lung cancer. TCRdb's table, derived via immunoSEQ multiplex PCR, lists solely in-frame clones and lacks some. The sample has some 51,000 clones; roughly 89% are singletons. Sequencing used peripheral blood, obtained before any cancer treatment. These receptor sequences come from a woman aged 35-75 years with stage I lung adenocarcinoma.

The chain carries TRBV7-8 and TRBJ2-3; tentative D call: TRBD2 (6 bases). Germline values: CDR1 SGHVS, CDR2 FQNEAQ. CDR3 length equals 15 residues. The V and J ends lost 5 bases and 0 bases respectively, with 12 bases between them. The CDR3 is CASSLGRGSTDTQYF. In nucleotides, the CDR3 is TGTGCCAGCAGCCTAGGGCGGGGAAGCACAGATACGCAGTATTTT. Full variable domain (rest looked up from reference TRBV7-8 and TRBJ2-3): GAGVSQSPRYKVAKRGQDVALRCDPISGHVSLFWYQQALGQGPEFLTYFQNEAQLDKSGLPSDRFFAERPEGSVSTLKIQRTQQEDSAVYLCASSLGRGSTDTQYFGPGTRLTVL.

The sample holds a few counts of this clone. In nucleotides, the CDR3 is TGTGCCAGTAGCCACAGGGCTGGGGTCACAGATACGCAGTATTTT. Protein sequence: CASSHRAGVTDTQYF. This rearrangement joins TRBV19 to TRBJ2-3; D is possibly TRBD1 (6 bases). There are 15 residues in the CDR3. V dropped 6 bases and J dropped 2 bases, with 15 bases sitting between them. Looked up from germline, CDR1 is LNHDA and CDR2 is SQIVND (reference sequence).

The rearrangement joins TRBV28 to TRBJ2-3; tentative D call: TRBD1 (7 bases). The CDR3 is 16 amino acids. Germline-derived CDR1 and CDR2 are MDHEN and SYDVKM. The V gene lost 3 bases and the J gene lost 7 bases, with 20 bases spanning the gap. The CDR3 region has the DNA TGTGCCAGCAGTTTCCCTAGCGAGGGGGCTAGGAATACGCAGTATTTT. This translates into CASSFPSEGARNTQYF.

The chain links TRBV10-2 to TRBJ2-5, with 11 bases lining up with TRBD2. The CDR3 runs 13 residues. V lost 8 bases, J lost 5 bases, and 4 bases stayed unmatched. Germline CDR1 WSHSY, CDR2 SAAADI. The CDR3 sequence: CASWPSGGETQYF. The CDR3 DNA reads as TGCGCCAGCTGGCCTAGCGGGGGGGAGACCCAGTACTTC.

The chain recombines TRBV28 with TRBJ1-6; tentatively, D is TRBD1 (6 bases). The V and J ends lost 11 bases and 1 base respectively, with 9 bases between them. CDR1 and CDR2 from the germline V gene are MDHEN and SYDVKM. The CDR3 has 13 amino acids. The CDR3: CALGTSYNSPLHF. CDR3 nucleotides: TGTGCCCTTGGGACATCCTATAATTCACCCCTCCACTTT.

This rearrangement joins TRBV9 to TRBJ2-5; D is undetermined. Germline CDR1 SGDLS, CDR2 YYNGEE. The germline V and J ends were trimmed by 4 bases and 2 bases, with 6 bases remaining between them. The CDR3 has 12 amino acids. The CDR3 DNA reads TGTGCCAGCAGCCGCTCTCAAGAGACCCAGTACTTC. Residues: CASSRSQETQYF.

V gene TRBV11-2 combines with J gene TRBJ2-4, with 12 bases identical to TRBD1. The germline V gene has CDR1 SGHAT and CDR2 FQNNGV. V lost 1 base and J lost 0; bases outside the gene matches: 7. This CDR3 spans 19 amino acids. The CDR3 region has the DNA TGTGCCAGCAGCTTAGGGGGACAGGGGGCGTCTTTAGCCAAAAACATTCAGTACTTC. Translation: CASSLGGQGASLAKNIQYF.

This clone has just one count. The chain carries TRBV5-6 and TRBJ2-5; 11 bases map to TRBD2. The ends lost 0 bases at V and 5 bases at J; junction bases unmatched: 3. The CDR3 totals 15 residues. CDR1 is SGHDT and CDR2 is YYEEEE in the germline V gene. CDR3 DNA: TGTGCCAGCAGCTTGGAGGCTAGCGGGGGGGAGACCCAGTACTTC. It encodes CASSLEASGGETQYF.

This rearrangement joins TRBV23-1 to TRBJ1-6; 10 nucleotides agree with TRBD1. TRBV23-1 is assigned to the ORF class and has an uncertain function. Trimming at V came to 3 bases and at J to 8 bases, leaving 7 bases not matched to a gene. The CDR3 consists of 16 residues. The chain's CDR3 is CASSQSTGGDYSPLHF. CDR3 bases: TGCGCCAGCAGTCAGTCGACAGGGGGCGACTATTCACCCCTCCACTTT.

V usage is TRBV30 and J usage is TRBJ2-2; no clear D. The CDR3 totals 12 residues. Germline values: CDR1 GTSNPN, CDR2 SVGIG (reference sequence). The germline V and J ends were trimmed by 0 bases and 7 bases, with 6 bases remaining between them. The CDR3 DNA is TGTGCCTGGAGTGTTTTGGGCGGGGAGCTGTTTTTT. Translation: CAWSVLGGELFF.

V usage is TRBV19 and J usage is TRBJ1-3; TRBD1 agrees at 9 bases. The trim removed 4 bases at V and 3 bases at J, leaving 7 bases unmatched. The CDR3 covers 16 residues. Germline CDR1 reads LNHDA; CDR2 reads SQIVND (reference sequence). This CDR3 is CASSTLGTGYGNTIYF. In nucleotides, the CDR3 is TGTGCCAGTAGTACACTCGGGACAGGGTATGGAAACACCATATATTTT.

V gene TRBV2 combines with J gene TRBJ1-1, with 8 bases fitting TRBD1. V was pared by 6 bases and J by 5 bases, with 11 bases of the junction left unmatched. This CDR3 is 15 amino acids long. Germline V lookup: CDR1 SNHLY, CDR2 FYNNEI. The CDR3: CASRARQGFRTEAFF. In nucleotides, the CDR3 is TGTGCCAGCAGGGCCAGACAGGGGTTTAGGACTGAAGCTTTCTTT.

The chain uses TRBV7-2 and TRBJ2-7; D is uncertain. With 5 bases removed from V and 2 bases from J, the gap between germline ends came to 10 bases. The CDR3 runs to 13 residues. In germline, CDR1 is SGHTA, CDR2 FQGNSA. For the CDR3, the DNA is TGTGCCAGCAGCGTCCGGGCCCCCTACGAGCAGTACTTC. Encoded protein: CASSVRAPYEQYF.

The chain carries TRBV5-4 and TRBJ2-3, with D possibly matching TRBD2 (6 bases). Trimming stripped 0 bases from V and 4 bases from J, with 9 bases between. This CDR3 has 14 amino acids. From germline, CDR1 is SGHNT and CDR2 YYREEE (reference sequence). CDR3 loop: CASSLGLDPDTQYF. The CDR3 DNA reads TGTGCCAGCAGCTTGGGACTAGACCCAGATACGCAGTATTTT.

The genes are TRBV19 and TRBJ1-1; D perhaps matches TRBD1 (5 bases). The CDR3 length is 13 residues. With 7 bases removed from V and 3 bases from J, the gap between germline ends came to 12 bases. CDR1 LNHDA and CDR2 SQIVND come from the germline V gene (reference sequence). The CDR3 DNA sequence: TGTGCCAGTATCCCGGGGCCACACACTGAAGCTTTCTTT. It yields the protein CASIPGPHTEAFF.

V gene TRBV19 combines with J gene TRBJ1-5; D is ambiguous. With 4 bases removed from V and 7 bases from J, the gap between germline ends came to 8 bases. The CDR3 has 12 amino acids. Per germline, CDR1 LNHDA and CDR2 SQIVND (reference sequence). The CDR3 spells CASSTFNQPQHF. CDR3 bases: TGTGCCAGTAGTACATTTAACCAGCCCCAGCATTTT.

The chain is built from TRBV23-1 and TRBJ2-7; 12 nucleotides align to TRBD2. TRBV23-1 is classed as an ORF, of uncertain function. This CDR3 region has 16 residues. V shed 3 bases, J shed 3 bases, and the junction held 6 bases outside the gene matches. CDR3 bases: TGCGCCAGCAGTCACCCTAGCGGGGGGGACTACTACGAGCAGTACTTC. Its translation: CASSHPSGGDYYEQYF.

The chain recombines TRBV5-8 with TRBJ2-7; D unclear. In germline, CDR1 is SGHTS, CDR2 YDEGEE. Trimming took off 4 bases at V and 5 bases at J, with 7 bases between the two ends. The CDR3 is 11 residues long. The CDR3 nucleotides are TGTGCCAGCAGCCTGGACCACGAGCAGTACTTC. As protein: CASSLDHEQYF.

The chain uses TRBV19 and TRBJ1-5; TRBD1 is a possible D gene (6 bases). Trimming took off 4 bases at V and 1 base at J, with 8 bases between the two ends. CDR3 length: 14 residues. Germline CDR1 and CDR2: LNHDA and SQIVND (reference sequence). CDR3 DNA sequence: TGTGCCAGTAGTAGCACAGGGAGCAATCAGCCCCAGCATTTT. Its protein is CASSSTGSNQPQHF.

The rearrangement uses TRBV27 and TRBJ2-3; D ambiguous. The CDR3 spans 13 residues. Germline CDR1 is MNHEY and CDR2 is SMNVEV (reference sequence). V dropped 3 bases and J dropped 5 bases, with 9 bases sitting between them. CDR3 in amino acids: CASSFRARDTQYF. The CDR3 bases are TGTGCCAGCAGTTTTCGGGCTAGAGATACGCAGTATTTT.

The chain joins TRBV15 to TRBJ2-7; D uncertain. The CDR3 runs to 16 residues. Trimming removed 1 base from V and 0 bases from J, with 13 bases in between. Germline assignment: CDR1 LNHNV and CDR2 YYDKDF (reference sequence). The CDR3 DNA is TGTGCCACCAGCAGAGGGGGTGGGCAGTACTCCTACGAGCAGTACTTC. It specifies CATSRGGGQYSYEQYF.

This CDR3 is CASTLLGRVGNEQFF. The CDR3 bases are TGTGCCAGCACGTTACTCGGACGTGTAGGCAATGAGCAGTTCTTC. J is TRBJ2-1 and V is TRBV7-2; D is ambiguous. Per the germline V gene, CDR1 is SGHTA and CDR2 is FQGNSA. This CDR3 has 15 amino acids. V was pared by 7 bases and J by 6 bases, with 19 bases between. The full variable domain, rest sourced from reference TRBV7-2 and TRBJ2-1, is GAGVSQSPSNKVTEKGKDVELRCDPISGHTALYWYRQSLGQGLEFLIYFQGNSAPDKSGLPSDRFSAERTGGSVSTLTIQRTQQEDSAVYLCASTLLGRVGNEQFFGPGTRLTVL.

V is TRBV30 and J is TRBJ1-3; a possible D gene is TRBD1 (6 bases). The V and J ends lost 7 bases and 0 bases respectively, with 19 bases between them. This CDR3 has 16 amino acids. The germline V gene encodes CDR1 GTSNPN and CDR2 SVGIG (reference sequence). CDR3 DNA sequence: TGTGCCTACACTTCCCGGGCAGGGGCCTCTGGAAACACCATATATTTT. As protein: CAYTSRAGASGNTIYF.

This chain connects TRBV13 to TRBJ1-6; no firm D call. The CDR3 runs 15 residues. V shed 5 bases and J shed 1 base, with 9 bases lying between them. Germline V gene lookup returns CDR1 PRHDT and CDR2 FYEKMQ (reference sequence). The CDR3 nucleotides are TGTGCCAGCAGCCTCGGTCGGTCCTATAATTCACCCCTCCACTTT. Residues: CASSLGRSYNSPLHF. The full variable domain, with the rest looked up from reference TRBV13 and TRBJ1-6, is AAGVIQSPRHLIKEKRETATLKCYPIPRHDTVYWYQQGPGQDPQFLISFYEKMQSDKGSIPDRFSAQQFSDYHSELNMSSLELGDSALYFCASSLGRSYNSPLHFGNGTRLTVT.

The gene calls are TRBV6-5 and TRBJ1-6, with TRBD1 matching over 9 bases. V trimming: 6 bases; J trimming: 7 bases; junction bases outside the gene matches: 7. In germline, CDR1 is MNHEY, CDR2 SVGAGI. The CDR3 covers 15 residues. The CDR3 region has the DNA TGTGCCAGCAGGGGCGGGACAGGGAAAAATTCACCCCTCCACTTT. Protein sequence: CASRGGTGKNSPLHF.

This chain joins TRBV2 and TRBJ1-2, with 7 bases that match TRBD1. The trim removed 6 bases at V and 2 bases at J, leaving 6 bases unmatched. CDR1 SNHLY and CDR2 FYNNEI come from the germline V gene. This CDR3 contains 14 residues. This CDR3 reads CASRASTGNYGYTF. The CDR3 nucleotides are TGTGCCAGCAGAGCATCGACAGGGAACTATGGCTACACCTTC.

CDR3 protein: CAWRNGFPQGKLFF. In DNA form, the CDR3 reads TGTGCCTGGAGAAATGGATTCCCCCAGGGAAAACTGTTTTTT. J is TRBJ1-4 and V is TRBV30; tentative D call: TRBD1 (5 bases). Per the germline V gene, CDR1 is GTSNPN and CDR2 is SVGIG (reference sequence). V gave up 3 bases and J gave up 10 bases, with 18 bases separating them. The CDR3 covers 14 residues.

V and J are TRBV19 and TRBJ2-7; possible D gene TRBD1, 6 bases. In germline, CDR1 is LNHDA, CDR2 SQIVND (reference sequence). The V gene lost 6 bases and the J gene lost 5 bases, with 14 bases spanning the gap. The CDR3 covers 13 residues. CDR3 sequence (DNA): TGTGCCAGTAGGCGAACAGGGATTGACGAGCAGTACTTC. Translation gives CASRRTGIDEQYF.